This T cell receptor beta chain was profiled in a study of CD8+ T cells in alopecia areata. This clone was seen only a few times. No antigen is known for it. Study-wide points: It was lesional scalp, especially alopecia totalis/universalis, that showed higher clonality than normal scalp.

The sequencing template was cDNA reverse transcribed from extracted RNA. Sequencing was performed with immunoSEQ multiplex PCR; in TCRdb, only in-frame clones are kept and a portion is missing. Of about 76,000 clones listed, around two thirds are singletons. Specified treatment: oral pan-JAK inhibitor, 5-10 mg twice daily. With 1 base removed from V and 4 bases from J, the gap between germline ends came to 13 bases. CDR1 SGHDN and CDR2 FVKESK come from the germline V gene. The CDR3 runs to 16 residues. The source material was CD8+ T cells sorted from blood, sampled at week 24, from a patient treated with tofacitinib. The chain couples TRBV14 to TRBJ2-2; D gene ambiguous. This clonotype was obtained from a human donor with alopecia areata. CDR3 protein: CASSQGVEESTGELFF. CDR3 DNA sequence: TGTGCCAGCAGCCAAGGTGTAGAAGAGAGCACCGGGGAGCTGTTTTTT.